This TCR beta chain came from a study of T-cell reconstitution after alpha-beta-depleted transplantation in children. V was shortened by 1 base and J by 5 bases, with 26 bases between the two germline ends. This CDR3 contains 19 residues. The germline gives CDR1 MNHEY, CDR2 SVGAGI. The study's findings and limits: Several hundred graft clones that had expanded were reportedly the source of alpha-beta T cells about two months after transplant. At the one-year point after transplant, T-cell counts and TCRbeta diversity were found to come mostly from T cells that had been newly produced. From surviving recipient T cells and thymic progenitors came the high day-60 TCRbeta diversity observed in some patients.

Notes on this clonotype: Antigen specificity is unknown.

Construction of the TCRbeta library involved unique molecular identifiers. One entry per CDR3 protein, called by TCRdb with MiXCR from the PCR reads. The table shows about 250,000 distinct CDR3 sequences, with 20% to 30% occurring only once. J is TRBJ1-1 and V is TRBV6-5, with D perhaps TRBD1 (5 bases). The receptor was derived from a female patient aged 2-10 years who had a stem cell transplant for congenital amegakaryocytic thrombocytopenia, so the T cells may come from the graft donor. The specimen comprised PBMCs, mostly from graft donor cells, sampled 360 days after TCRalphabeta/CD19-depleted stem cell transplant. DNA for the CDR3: TGTGCCAGCAGTTACTTTACCTCTTCCGGGGCGAGGGGTTATACTGAAGCTTTCTTT. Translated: CASSYFTSSGARGYTEAFF.